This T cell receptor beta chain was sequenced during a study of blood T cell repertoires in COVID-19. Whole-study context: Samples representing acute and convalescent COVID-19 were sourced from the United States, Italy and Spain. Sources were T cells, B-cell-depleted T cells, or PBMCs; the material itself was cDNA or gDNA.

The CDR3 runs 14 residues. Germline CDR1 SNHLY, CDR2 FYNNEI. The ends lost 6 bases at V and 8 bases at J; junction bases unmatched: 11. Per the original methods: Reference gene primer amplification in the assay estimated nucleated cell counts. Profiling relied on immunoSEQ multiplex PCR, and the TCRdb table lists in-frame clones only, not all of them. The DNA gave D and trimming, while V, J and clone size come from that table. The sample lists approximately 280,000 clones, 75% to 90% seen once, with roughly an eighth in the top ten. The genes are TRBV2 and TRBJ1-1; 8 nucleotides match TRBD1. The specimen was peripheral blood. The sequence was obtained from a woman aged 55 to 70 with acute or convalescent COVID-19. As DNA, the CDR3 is TGTGCCAGCAGGACCGGGACAGGTCGTCCCGAAGCTTTCTTT. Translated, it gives CASRTGTGRPEAFF. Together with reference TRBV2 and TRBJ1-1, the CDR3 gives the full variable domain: EPEVTQTPSHQVTQMGQEVILRCVPISNHLYFYWYRQILGQKVEFLVSFYNNEISEKSEIFDDQFSVERPDGSNFTLKIRSTKLEDSAMYFCASRTGTGRPEAFFGQGTRLTVV.